This paragraph covers one T cell receptor beta chain sequence. The sample belongs to a study of control samples from healthy donors and cancer patients. Sequencing used immunoSEQ multiplex PCR; TCRdb keeps in-frame clones, though not all of them. The table includes approximately 130,000 clones, around 87% detected once. This CDR3 comprises 15 residues. The germline V gene has CDR1 SGHAT and CDR2 FQNNGV. V was shortened by 2 bases and J by 1 base, with 9 bases between the two germline ends. The V call is TRBV11-2, the J call TRBJ1-3, with D possibly being TRBD1 (5 bases). Source material: blood. The TCR originated in a man aged 60 to 75 in good health. The CDR3 DNA reads as TGTGCCAGCAGCTTACCCGGGGGTTCTGGAAACACCATATATTTT. This gives the protein CASSLPGGSGNTIYF.